This entry lists 14 T cell receptor beta chains sequenced from one sample in a study of response to subunit inactivated influenza vaccine. TCRdb re-derived calls from the RT-PCR reads in MiXCR, one entry per CDR3 protein. The data contain around 500,000 distinct CDR3 sequences, 11% of them singletons. Sample: PBMCs from blood, taken 45 days after vaccination. Receptors originate from a man in his forties or fifties who received an inactivated influenza vaccine.

This clonotype showed up many times. The chain uses TRBV15 and TRBJ2-2; 9 nucleotides agree with TRBD1. The germline V gene has CDR1 LNHNV and CDR2 YYDKDF (reference sequence). The CDR3 contains 15 residues. Trimming took 2 bases from V and 5 from J; bases not matched to a gene: 3. The CDR3 bases are TGTGCCACCAGCAGAACAGGGGGCGTTACCGGGGAGCTGTTTTTT. Its protein product is CATSRTGGVTGELFF.

This clonotype showed up just a few times. The rearrangement uses TRBV15 and TRBJ2-1; 8 bases agree with TRBD2. Germline CDR1 and CDR2: LNHNV and YYDKDF (reference sequence). CDR3 length: 15 amino acids. J gave up 0 bases and V 3 bases, and 1 base lay outside the gene matches. CDR3 sequence reads: CATSSGTSSYNEQFF. In DNA, the CDR3 is TGTGCCACCAGCAGCGGGACTAGCTCCTACAATGAGCAGTTCTTC. Based on the CDR3 plus reference TRBV15 and TRBJ2-1, the full variable domain is DAMVIQNPRYQVTQFGKPVTLSCSQTLNHNVMYWYQQKSSQAPKLLFHYYDKDFNNEADTPDNFQSRRPNTSFCFLDIRSPGLGDTAMYLCATSSGTSSYNEQFFGPGTRLTVL.

This clonotype has just a few counts. The gene calls are TRBV12-3 or TRBV12-4 and TRBJ1-4; 9 bases match TRBD1. The CDR3 covers 15 residues. The V and J ends lost 4 bases and 0 bases, in that order; junction bases with no gene match: 0. The CDR3 bases are TGTGCCAGCAGTTGGACAGGGGCAACTAATGAAAAACTGTTTTTT. It specifies CASSWTGATNEKLFF.

The chain is built from TRBV9 and TRBJ2-7; a weak D match, TRBD1 (6 bases). The ends were cut back, 3 bases at V and 0 bases at J, with 13 bases in the middle. The germline CDR1 and CDR2 sequences are SGDLS and YYNGEE. CDR3 size: 15 residues. The CDR3 protein is CASSAGTTPSYEQYF. In DNA, the CDR3 is TGTGCCAGCAGCGCCGGGACAACCCCCTCCTACGAGCAGTACTTC.

This rearrangement joins TRBV20-1 to TRBJ1-1; perhaps TRBD1 as D (6 bases). This CDR3 is built from 12 residues. Trimming took off 6 bases at V and 4 bases at J, with 12 bases between the two ends. Looked up from germline, CDR1 is DFQATT and CDR2 is SNEGSKA (reference sequence). CDR3 nucleotides: TGCAGTGCGCTACGGGGGCGCACTGAAGCTTTCTTT. This sequence encodes CSALRGRTEAFF.

This sequence joins TRBV20-1 and TRBJ1-1; D uncertain. Per the germline V gene, CDR1 is DFQATT and CDR2 is SNEGSKA (reference sequence). With 2 bases removed from V and 1 base from J, the gap between germline ends came to 8 bases. This CDR3 comprises 13 residues. The DNA for the CDR3 is TGCAGTGCTAGAAGGCAACAGAACACTGAAGCTTTCTTT. This translates into CSARRQQNTEAFF.

The table lists this clonotype with a few counts. The chain uses TRBV9 and TRBJ2-2; TRBD1 matches 9 bases. CDR3 length equals 16 residues. Germline-derived CDR1 and CDR2 are SGDLS and YYNGEE. Trimming removed 1 base from V and 0 bases from J; junction bases left unmatched: 1. CDR3 nucleotide sequence: TGTGCCAGCAGCGTACGGACAGGGGCGAACACCGGGGAGCTGTTTTTT. Translation: CASSVRTGANTGELFF. Supplemented by reference TRBV9 and TRBJ2-2, the full variable domain reads DSGVTQTPKHLITATGQRVTLRCSPRSGDLSVYWYQQSLDQGLQFLIQYYNGEERAKGNILERFSAQQFPDLHSELNLSSLELGDSALYFCASSVRTGANTGELFFGEGSRLTVL.

The rearrangement links TRBV18 to TRBJ2-1; D is ambiguous. Trimming took off 0 bases at V and 3 bases at J, with 12 bases between the two ends. Germline values: CDR1 KGHSH, CDR2 LQKENI. The CDR3 loop spans 16 amino acids. Here the CDR3 DNA reads TGTGCCAGCTCACCACCCCCGCGAAGAGACTACAATGAGCAGTTCTTC. This codes for CASSPPPRRDYNEQFF.

This rearrangement joins TRBV10-3 to TRBJ2-7; 11 bases match TRBD2. CDR3 length equals 16 residues. With V trimmed by 0 bases and J by 3 bases, 4 bases remained unmatched. The germline V gene encodes CDR1 ENHRY and CDR2 SYGVKD. The CDR3 DNA follows: TGTGCCATCAGTGAGTCTCTAGCGGGAGGACGCTACGAGCAGTACTTC. Residues: CAISESLAGGRYEQYF.

The J gene is TRBJ2-3, the V gene TRBV28; D could derive from TRBD1 or TRBD2 (5 bases each). CDR3 size: 15 residues. The germline V gene has CDR1 MDHEN and CDR2 SYDVKM. Trimming stripped 6 bases from V and 1 base from J, with 14 bases between. CDR3 DNA: TGTGCCAGCAGCTCAGGGACGGCAGGCACAGATACGCAGTATTTT. It is translated as CASSSGTAGTDTQYF.

V is TRBV7-8 and J is TRBJ2-3; 12 bases line up with TRBD1. V trimming: 1 base; J trimming: 6 bases; junction bases outside the gene matches: 5. The CDR3 totals 16 residues. Germline V gives CDR1 SGHVS, CDR2 FQNEAQ. The CDR3: CASSLGPGQGADTQYF. CDR3 in DNA: TGTGCCAGCAGCTTAGGGCCGGGACAGGGGGCCGATACGCAGTATTTT.

Ten or more counts support this clonotype. The V and J genes are TRBV29-1 and TRBJ2-1, with D possibly TRBD2 on 6 matching bases. The CDR3 runs 17 residues. V lost 2 bases and J 0 bases, leaving 17 bases between the germline ends. The germline V gene has CDR1 SQVTM and CDR2 ANQGSEA. CDR3 protein: CSVERGQRVSSYNEQFF. DNA for the CDR3: TGCAGCGTTGAACGGGGCCAGCGGGTGAGCTCCTACAATGAGCAGTTCTTC.

This clonotype occurred a few times. In DNA, the CDR3 is TGTGCCAGCAGTTCCCTGGACAGGGGTGACACTGAAGCTTTCTTT. The encoded protein is CASSSLDRGDTEAFF. This rearrangement joins TRBV6-2 or TRBV6-3 to TRBJ1-1; TRBD1 matches at 9 bases. V shed 4 bases and J 3 bases; nucleotides not matched to a gene: 6. CDR1 MNHEY and CDR2 SVGEGT come from the germline V gene. This CDR3 has 15 amino acids.

This chain joins TRBV5-1 and TRBJ2-7, with D possibly matching TRBD1 (7 bases). Germline V gene lookup returns CDR1 SGHRS and CDR2 YFSETQ. CDR3 length: 14 residues. V lost 0 bases to trimming and J lost 7 bases, with 14 bases between them. CDR3 sequence: CASSLARGVGEQYF. CDR3 nucleotide sequence: TGCGCCAGCAGCTTGGCCAGGGGGGTCGGTGAGCAGTACTTC.